Shown below are 17 T cell receptor beta chains from a single sample sequenced in a study of OX40 agonist ivuxolimab in advanced cancers. Libraries were prepared by immunoSEQ multiplex PCR; TCRdb keeps only in-frame clonotypes and omits some of them. Of about 79,000 clones in the sample, about 89% were seen once. The sequencing used CD4+ or CD8+ T cells sorted from blood, collected in a trial of the OX40 agonist ivuxolimab. These receptors were obtained from an adult with an advanced solid tumor such as melanoma, head and neck, liver or kidney cancer.

CDR3 protein: CASGNRFRETQYF. The CDR3 nucleotides are TGTGCCAGCGGAAACAGGTTCCGGGAGACCCAGTACTTC. V is TRBV21-1 and J is TRBJ2-5; the table's D call TRBD1 went unverified against the DNA. TRBV21-1 is labeled a pseudogene. The CDR3 runs to 13 residues.

The chain is built from TRBV4-1 and TRBJ2-3; D may be TRBD1 or TRBD2 (5 bases each). Germline V gene sequence: CDR1 MGHRA, CDR2 YSYEKL. The CDR3 loop spans 16 amino acids. The ends were cut back, 2 bases at V and 0 bases at J, with 12 bases in the middle. CDR3 DNA sequence: TGCGCCAGCAGCCAACTACCGGGACCCAGCACAGATACGCAGTATTTT. As protein: CASSQLPGPSTDTQYF.

This chain connects TRBV5-3 to TRBJ2-2; D gene unclear. TRBV5-3 carries the ORF label, with uncertain function. The CDR3 loop spans 12 amino acids. V was pared by 0 bases and J by 7 bases, with 4 bases between. The CDR3 coding sequence is TGTGCCAGAAGCTTGGGATACGGGGAGCTGTTTTTT. Translating gives CARSLGYGELFF.

The gene calls are TRBV27 and TRBJ2-1, with 9 bases aligning to TRBD1. This CDR3 has 15 residues. Germline-derived CDR1 and CDR2 are MNHEY and SMNVEV (reference sequence). V was pared by 6 bases and J by 8 bases, with 11 bases of the junction left unmatched. CDR3 protein: CASSSIQGARDEQFF. CDR3 coding DNA: TGTGCCAGCAGCTCTATACAGGGGGCAAGGGATGAGCAGTTCTTC.

This clone turned up a few times. V usage is TRBV4-2 and J usage is TRBJ2-7; 7 positions agree with TRBD2. The CDR3 loop spans 15 amino acids. Germline assignment: CDR1 LGHNA and CDR2 YNFKEQ. V trimming: 0 bases; J trimming: 3 bases; junction bases outside the gene matches: 5. CDR3 nucleotides: TGTGCCAGCAGCCAAGATGGTGCTAGCGGCTACGAGCAGTACTTC. Translation gives CASSQDGASGYEQYF.

The chain carries TRBV5-4 and TRBJ1-5; 10 positions match TRBD1. CDR1 and CDR2 from the germline V gene are SGHNT and YYREEE (reference sequence). This CDR3 is 17 amino acids long. V shed 2 bases, J shed 0 bases, and the junction held 5 bases outside the gene matches. This chain's CDR3 is CASSFGTGVYSNQPQHF. CDR3 in DNA: TGTGCCAGCAGCTTTGGGACAGGGGTATATAGCAATCAGCCCCAGCATTTT.

The CDR3 protein is CASSFGLAGSSYEQYF. CDR3 DNA sequence: TGTGCCAGCAGCTTTGGGCTAGCGGGGAGCTCCTACGAGCAGTACTTC. V usage is TRBV7-6 and J usage is TRBJ2-7, with 9 positions matching TRBD2. Per germline, CDR1 SGHVS and CDR2 FNYEAQ. CDR3 length: 16 residues. V lost 3 bases, J lost 0 bases, and 6 bases stayed unmatched.

The chain is built from TRBV7-3 and TRBJ2-2, with 8 bases that match TRBD2. With 5 bases clipped from V and 3 bases from J, the junction kept 5 bases outside the gene matches. The CDR3 loop spans 15 amino acids. From germline, CDR1 is SGHTA and CDR2 FQGTGA. CDR3 sequence: CASSRGTRDTGELFF. In DNA, the CDR3 is TGTGCCAGCAGCCGCGGGACTAGGGACACCGGGGAGCTGTTTTTT.

The CDR3 DNA sequence: TGCGCCAGCAGCCCGGGCCGTGAGACAGGAAACGAAAAACTGTTTTTT. It specifies CASSPGRETGNEKLFF. The J gene is TRBJ1-4, the V gene TRBV5-1; possibly TRBD1 for D (6 bases). CDR1 SGHRS and CDR2 YFSETQ come from the germline V gene. CDR3 length: 16 amino acids. Trimming pared 4 bases from V and 8 bases from J, leaving 21 bases between.

The chain recombines TRBV4-2 with TRBJ2-2; D uncertain. This CDR3 comprises 13 residues. V was trimmed by 6 bases and J by 3 bases, leaving 8 bases between them. Germline CDR1 is LGHNA and CDR2 is YNFKEQ. CDR3 residues: CASSLHDTGELFF. The DNA of the CDR3 is TGTGCCAGCAGTCTCCACGACACCGGGGAGCTGTTTTTT.

V gene TRBV28 combines with J gene TRBJ2-7; 15 bases align to TRBD2. The CDR3 sequence is 17 residues long. In germline, CDR1 is MDHEN, CDR2 SYDVKM. J gave up 3 bases and V 6 bases, and 9 bases lay outside the gene matches. This CDR3 reads CASSYGLAGGVYYEQYF. The DNA for the CDR3 is TGTGCCAGCAGCTACGGACTAGCGGGAGGGGTATACTACGAGCAGTACTTC.

The rearrangement joins TRBV27 to TRBJ1-5, with D possibly TRBD1 on 5 matching bases. CDR1 and CDR2 from the germline V gene are MNHEY and SMNVEV (reference sequence). Trimming left V 2 bases short and J 5 bases short, with 10 bases between. The CDR3 spans 14 residues. The CDR3 DNA is TGTGCCAGCAGTTTAGTCGGGGCGGATCAGCCCCAGCATTTT. Translation gives CASSLVGADQPQHF.

This clone came up once. The chain uses TRBV7-9 and TRBJ2-5; 8 bases fit TRBD1. The DNA end is a closer match to TRBJ2-7, so the J assignment may be wrong. This CDR3 comprises 18 residues. Per the germline V gene, CDR1 is SEHNR and CDR2 is FQNEAQ (reference sequence). As DNA, the CDR3 is TGTGCCAGCAGCTTAGCGGGCCGAGGGACAGGTCACTCCTACGAGCAGTACTTC. It specifies CASSLAGRGTGHSYEQYF.

This clone appeared a single time. The chain combines TRBV6-5 with TRBJ2-3; D unresolved. V was pared by 6 bases and J by 6 bases, with 10 bases between. The CDR3 totals 12 residues. CDR1 MNHEY and CDR2 SVGAGI come from the germline V gene. In DNA form, the CDR3 reads TGTGCCAGCAGGACCGGACGGGATACGCAGTATTTT. Encoded protein: CASRTGRDTQYF.

The chain recombines TRBV7-9 with TRBJ1-1, with no clear D. The CDR3 runs 13 residues. Germline V lookup: CDR1 SEHNR, CDR2 FQNEAQ (reference sequence). The V gene lost 1 base and the J gene lost 8 bases, with 11 bases spanning the gap. CDR3 DNA: TGTGCCAGCAGCTTAGATGCGGACCACGAAGCTTTCTTT. Its protein is CASSLDADHEAFF.

This sequence joins TRBV2 and TRBJ1-2; TRBD1 matches 7 bases. The CDR3 totals 14 residues. Germline CDR1 reads SNHLY; CDR2 reads FYNNEI. Trimming removed 7 bases from V and 1 base from J; junction bases left unmatched: 6. The CDR3 DNA reads TGTGCCAGCACCCCGTGGGACAGTAACTATGGCTACACCTTC. Translation gives CASTPWDSNYGYTF.

The chain joins TRBV18 to TRBJ1-5; no clear D. Germline CDR1 reads KGHSH; CDR2 reads LQKENI. V was pared by 5 bases and J by 3 bases, with 8 bases between. The CDR3 loop spans 13 amino acids. Here the CDR3 DNA reads TGTGCCAGCTCAGTCTCGCTCAATCAGCCCCAGCATTTT. Translated, it gives CASSVSLNQPQHF.